This TCR beta chain was sequenced during a study of tumor and adjacent non-tumor tissue in lung cancer. This CDR3 is 16 amino acids long. The germline CDR1 and CDR2 sequences are MDHEN and SYDVKM. As regards this clonotype: Its antigen is unknown. A read error may account for a junction end that differs from germline.

The template was RNA from unsorted bulk tissue. The normal lung tissue was taken more than 3 cm from the tumor edge. Points from the study as a whole: Compared with tumor, normal lung showed significantly lower TCR diversity.

TCRbeta libraries were built with three rounds of nested PCR, modified from ARM-PCR. TCRdb called the multiplex PCR reads again in MiXCR, with one record for every CDR3 protein. The data contain 98,000 or so distinct CDR3 sequences, approximately 80% of them seen just once; the ten biggest clones take up 30%. This sequence joins TRBV28 and TRBJ1-3; D gene unclear. The TCR originated in a man aged 55 to 69 with small cell lung cancer. Sequencing was done on a sample of distant non-tumor lung tissue. CDR3 sequence (DNA): TGTGCCAGCAGTTTATATCAGGATAGCTCTGGAAACATCATATATTTT. Protein: CASSLYQDSSGNIIYF.